This TCR beta chain emerged from a study of CD8+ T cells in alopecia areata. Described treatment: oral pan-JAK inhibitor, 5-10 mg twice daily. Extraction and reverse transcription of RNA yielded cDNA as the sequencing template. The method was immunoSEQ multiplex PCR; TCRdb's version includes in-frame clones alone and lacks a portion of them. The profile covers 200,000 to 250,000 clones, with around 65% appearing a single time and roughly 4.2% taken by the ten largest. The germline CDR1 and CDR2 sequences are SGHRS and YFSETQ. The CDR3 extends over 15 amino acids. Trimming removed 1 base from V and 1 base from J, with 11 bases in between.

The chain employs TRBV5-1 and TRBJ2-5; D is possibly TRBD1 (6 bases). The sequence was obtained from a human donor with alopecia areata. The input for sequencing was CD4+ T cells sorted from blood, taken at week 4, from a patient treated with tofacitinib. The CDR3 nucleotides read TGCGCCAGCAGCTTGCAAGGACAGATCCAAGAGACCCAGTACTTC. Translation: CASSLQGQIQETQYF.